Detailed here is one TCR beta chain. The data were obtained in a study of blood T cell repertoires in COVID-19. Study-wide background: The United States, Italy and Spain were the sources of the acute and convalescent COVID-19 samples.

Germline V lookup: CDR1 SGHNT, CDR2 YENEEA. The CDR3 consists of 13 residues. The ends lost 5 bases at V and 5 bases at J; junction bases unmatched: 3. Sequencing used immunoSEQ multiplex PCR; TCRdb keeps in-frame clones, though not all of them. The table has approximately 110,000 clones, 75% to 90% seen once. This clonotype was obtained from a woman aged 60-75 years with COVID-19, enrolled during active disease. Sequences were obtained from peripheral blood. V usage is TRBV11-3 and J usage is TRBJ2-7; 10 bases map to TRBD1. The CDR3 coding sequence is TGTGCCAGCAGCCCGGGACAGGGGAACGAGCAGTACTTC. It translates to CASSPGQGNEQYF.